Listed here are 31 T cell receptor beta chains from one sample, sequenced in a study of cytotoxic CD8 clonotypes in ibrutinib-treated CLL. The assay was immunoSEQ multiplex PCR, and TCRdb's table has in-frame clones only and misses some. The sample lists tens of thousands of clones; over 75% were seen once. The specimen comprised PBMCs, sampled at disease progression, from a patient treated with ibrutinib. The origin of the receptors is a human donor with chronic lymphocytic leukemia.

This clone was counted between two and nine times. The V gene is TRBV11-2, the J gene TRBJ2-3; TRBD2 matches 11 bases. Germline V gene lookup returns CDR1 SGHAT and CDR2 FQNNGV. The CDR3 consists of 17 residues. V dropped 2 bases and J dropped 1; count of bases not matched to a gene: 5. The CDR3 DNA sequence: TGTGCCAGCAGCTTACTAGCGGGAGGACTTCGCACAGATACGCAGTATTTT. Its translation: CASSLLAGGLRTDTQYF.

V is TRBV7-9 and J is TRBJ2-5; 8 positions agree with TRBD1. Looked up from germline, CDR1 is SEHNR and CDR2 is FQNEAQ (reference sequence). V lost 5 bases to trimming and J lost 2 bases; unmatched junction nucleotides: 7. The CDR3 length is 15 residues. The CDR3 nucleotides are TGTGCCAGCAGCACCACCCAGGGGGCACAAGAGACCCAGTACTTC. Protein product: CASSTTQGAQETQYF.

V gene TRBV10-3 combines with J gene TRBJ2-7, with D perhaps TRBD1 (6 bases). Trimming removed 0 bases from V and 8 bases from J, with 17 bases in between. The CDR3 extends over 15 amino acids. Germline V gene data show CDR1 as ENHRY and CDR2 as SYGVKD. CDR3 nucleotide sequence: TGTGCCATCAGTGAGTCGAACCGGGACACCCCTAAGCAGTACTTC. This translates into CAISESNRDTPKQYF.

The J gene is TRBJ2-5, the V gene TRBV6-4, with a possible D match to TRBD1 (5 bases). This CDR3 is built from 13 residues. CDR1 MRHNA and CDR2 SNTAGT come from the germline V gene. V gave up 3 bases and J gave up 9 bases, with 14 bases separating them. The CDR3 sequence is CASSEGGEGAQYF. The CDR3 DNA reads TGTGCCAGCAGTGAAGGTGGCGAAGGGGCCCAGTACTTC.

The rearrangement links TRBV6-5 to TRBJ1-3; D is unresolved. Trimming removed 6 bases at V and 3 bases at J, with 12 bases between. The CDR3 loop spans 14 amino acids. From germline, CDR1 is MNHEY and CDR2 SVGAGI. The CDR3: CASSPRSGGNTIYF. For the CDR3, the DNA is TGTGCCAGCAGCCCAAGGTCTGGTGGAAACACCATATATTTT.

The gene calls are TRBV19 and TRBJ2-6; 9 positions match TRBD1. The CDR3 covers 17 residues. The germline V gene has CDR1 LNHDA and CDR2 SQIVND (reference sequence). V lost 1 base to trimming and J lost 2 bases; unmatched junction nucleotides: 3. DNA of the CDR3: TGTGCCAGTAGTATAGCGGGGACAGGGCCTGGGGCCAACGTCCTGACTTTC. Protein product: CASSIAGTGPGANVLTF.

The CDR3 spells CASSLTSGGYNEQFF. The CDR3 DNA reads TGTGCCAGCAGCTTAACGTCCGGGGGCTACAATGAGCAGTTCTTC. This sequence joins TRBV7-3 and TRBJ2-1, with D perhaps TRBD2 (6 bases). Trimming cost V 0 bases and J 3 bases, with 9 bases left between them. This CDR3 comprises 15 residues. Germline CDR1 SGHTA, CDR2 FQGTGA.

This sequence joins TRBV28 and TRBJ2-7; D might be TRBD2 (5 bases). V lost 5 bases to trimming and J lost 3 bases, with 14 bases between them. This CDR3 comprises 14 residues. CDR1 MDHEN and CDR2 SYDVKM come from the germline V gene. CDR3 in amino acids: CASSRLTGSYEQYF. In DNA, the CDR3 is TGTGCCAGCAGTCGGCTAACGGGGAGCTACGAGCAGTACTTC.

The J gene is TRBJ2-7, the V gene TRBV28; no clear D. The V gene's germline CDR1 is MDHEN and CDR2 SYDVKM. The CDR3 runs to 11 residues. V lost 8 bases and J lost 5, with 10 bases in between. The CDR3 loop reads CASLGWNEQYF. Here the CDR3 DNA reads TGTGCCAGCCTGGGGTGGAACGAGCAGTACTTC. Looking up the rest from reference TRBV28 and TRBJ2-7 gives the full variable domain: DVKVTQSSRYLVKRTGEKVFLECVQDMDHENMFWYRQDPGLGLRLIYFSYDVKMKEKGDIPEGYSVSREKKERFSLILESASTNQTSMYLCASLGWNEQYFGPGTRLTVT.

CDR3 DNA: TGCAGCGTTCGGGTTCTCTCAGGCACAGATACGCAGTATTTT. Translation: CSVRVLSGTDTQYF. J is TRBJ2-3 and V is TRBV29-1; D not resolved. In germline, CDR1 is SQVTM, CDR2 ANQGSEA. The CDR3 is 14 residues long. V shed 5 bases and J shed 1 base, with 13 bases lying between them.

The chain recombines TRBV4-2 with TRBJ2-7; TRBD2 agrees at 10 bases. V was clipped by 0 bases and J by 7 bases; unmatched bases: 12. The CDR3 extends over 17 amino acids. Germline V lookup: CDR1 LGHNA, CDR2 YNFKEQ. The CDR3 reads CASSQDQSPSGSGEQYF. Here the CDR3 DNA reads TGTGCCAGCAGCCAAGATCAGTCTCCTAGCGGGAGTGGGGAGCAGTACTTC.

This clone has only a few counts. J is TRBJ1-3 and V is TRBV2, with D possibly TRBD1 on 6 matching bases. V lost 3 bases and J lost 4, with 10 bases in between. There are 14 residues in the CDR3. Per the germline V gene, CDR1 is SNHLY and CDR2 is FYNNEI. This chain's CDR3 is CASSDTGQGNTIYF. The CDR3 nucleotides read TGTGCCAGCAGTGATACAGGGCAAGGAAACACCATATATTTT.

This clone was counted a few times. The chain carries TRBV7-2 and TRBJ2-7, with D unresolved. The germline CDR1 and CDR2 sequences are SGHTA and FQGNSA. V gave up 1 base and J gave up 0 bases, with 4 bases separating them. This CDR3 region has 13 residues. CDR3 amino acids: CASSLGPSYEQYF. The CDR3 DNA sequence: TGTGCCAGCAGCTTAGGACCCTCCTACGAGCAGTACTTC.

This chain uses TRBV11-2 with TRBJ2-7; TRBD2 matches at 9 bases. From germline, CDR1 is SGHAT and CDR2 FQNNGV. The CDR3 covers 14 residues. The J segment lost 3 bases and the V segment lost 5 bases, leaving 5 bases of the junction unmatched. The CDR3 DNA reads TGTGCCAGCAGCCGGCTTAGCGGGAGCTACGAGCAGTACTTC. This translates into CASSRLSGSYEQYF.

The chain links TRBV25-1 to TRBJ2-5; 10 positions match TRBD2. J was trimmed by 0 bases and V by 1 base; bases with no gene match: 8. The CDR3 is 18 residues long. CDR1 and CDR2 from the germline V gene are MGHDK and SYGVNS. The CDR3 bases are TGTGCCAGCAGTGAATCCACCGGGCTAGCGGGGGACCAAGAGACCCAGTACTTC. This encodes CASSESTGLAGDQETQYF. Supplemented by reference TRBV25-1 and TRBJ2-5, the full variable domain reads EADIYQTPRYLVIGTGKKITLECSQTMGHDKMYWYQQDPGMELHLIHYSYGVNSTEKGDLSSESTVSRIRTEHFPLTLESARPSHTSQYLCASSESTGLAGDQETQYFGPGTRLLVL.

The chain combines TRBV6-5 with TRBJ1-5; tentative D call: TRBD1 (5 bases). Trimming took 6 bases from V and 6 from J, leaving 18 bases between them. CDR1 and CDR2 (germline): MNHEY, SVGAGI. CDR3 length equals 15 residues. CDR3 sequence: CASSLGPPALQPQHF. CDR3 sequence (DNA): TGTGCCAGCAGCCTGGGACCCCCAGCACTTCAGCCCCAGCATTTT.

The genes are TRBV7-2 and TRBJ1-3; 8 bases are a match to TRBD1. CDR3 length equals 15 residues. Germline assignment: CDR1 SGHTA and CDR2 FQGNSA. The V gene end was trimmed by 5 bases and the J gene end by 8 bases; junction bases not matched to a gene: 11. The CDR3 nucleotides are TGTGCCAGCAGCCCGAGACAGGGGAATTATTACACCATATATTTT. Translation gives CASSPRQGNYYTIYF.

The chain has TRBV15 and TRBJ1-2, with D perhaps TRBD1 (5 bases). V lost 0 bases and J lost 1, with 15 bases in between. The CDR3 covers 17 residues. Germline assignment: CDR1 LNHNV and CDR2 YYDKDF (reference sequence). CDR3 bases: TGTGCCACCAGCAGAGATAGGAAGGGACCCGATAACTATGGCTACACCTTC. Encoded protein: CATSRDRKGPDNYGYTF.

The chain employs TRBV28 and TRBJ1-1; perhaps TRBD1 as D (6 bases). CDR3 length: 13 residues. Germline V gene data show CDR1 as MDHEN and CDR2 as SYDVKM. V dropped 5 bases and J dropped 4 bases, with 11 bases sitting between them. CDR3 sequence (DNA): TGTGCCAGCAGTAACAGGGTGGCCACTGAAGCTTTCTTT. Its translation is CASSNRVATEAFF.

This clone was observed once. CDR3 nucleotide sequence: TGTGCCAGCAGTGTGCCCGGGATCTACGAGCAGTACTTC. Translation gives CASSVPGIYEQYF. V usage is TRBV6-1 and J usage is TRBJ2-7, with D perhaps TRBD2 (5 bases). CDR3 length: 13 residues. CDR1 and CDR2 from the germline V gene are MNHNS and SASEGT. The germline V and J ends were trimmed by 4 bases and 3 bases, with 10 bases remaining between them.

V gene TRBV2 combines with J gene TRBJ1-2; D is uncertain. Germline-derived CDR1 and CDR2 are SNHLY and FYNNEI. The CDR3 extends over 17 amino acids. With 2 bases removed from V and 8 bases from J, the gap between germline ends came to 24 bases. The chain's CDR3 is CASSEPRKGLSTGGYTF. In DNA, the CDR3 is TGTGCCAGCAGTGAACCCCGCAAGGGCCTATCTACGGGCGGCTACACCTTC.

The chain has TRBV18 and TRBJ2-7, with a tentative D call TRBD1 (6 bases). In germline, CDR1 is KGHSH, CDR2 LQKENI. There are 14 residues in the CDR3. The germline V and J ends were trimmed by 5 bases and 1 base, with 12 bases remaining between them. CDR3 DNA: TGTGCCAGCTCATCAGACACAGGGTCCTACGAGCAGTACTTC. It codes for CASSSDTGSYEQYF.

The CDR3 nucleotides are TGCGCCAGCAGTGAGTCACGCAATACCTACGAGCAGTACTTC. Translating gives CASSESRNTYEQYF. J is TRBJ2-7 and V is TRBV10-2; D gene unclear. The CDR3 is made up of 14 amino acids. V was pared by 0 bases and J by 2 bases, with 8 bases between. Germline V gene data show CDR1 as WSHSY and CDR2 as SAAADI.

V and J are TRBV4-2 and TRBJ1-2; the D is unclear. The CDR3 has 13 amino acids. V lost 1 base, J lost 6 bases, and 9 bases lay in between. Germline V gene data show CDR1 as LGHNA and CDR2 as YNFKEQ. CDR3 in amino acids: CASSQAQSDGYTF. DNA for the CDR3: TGTGCCAGCAGCCAAGCACAGTCGGATGGCTACACCTTC.

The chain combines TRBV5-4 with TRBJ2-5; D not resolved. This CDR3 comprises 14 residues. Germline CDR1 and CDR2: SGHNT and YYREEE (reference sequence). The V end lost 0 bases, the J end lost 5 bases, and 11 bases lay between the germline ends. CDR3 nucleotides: TGTGCCAGCAGCTTGGCCTTAGCCTGGGAGACCCAGTACTTC. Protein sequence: CASSLALAWETQYF. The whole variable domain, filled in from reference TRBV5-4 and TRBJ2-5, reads ETGVTQSPTHLIKTRGQQVTLRCSSQSGHNTVSWYQQALGQGPQFIFQYYREEENGRGNFPPRFSGLQFPNYSSELNVNALELDDSALYLCASSLALAWETQYFGPGTRLLVL.

The CDR3 reads CASSRETSGGSSDTQYF. The CDR3 DNA sequence: TGTGCCAGCTCCCGCGAGACTAGCGGGGGATCCTCAGATACGCAGTATTTT. The chain recombines TRBV18 with TRBJ2-3, with TRBD2 matching 12 bases. The CDR3 consists of 17 residues. Germline loops: CDR1 KGHSH, CDR2 LQKENI. V shed 6 bases, J shed 4 bases, and the junction held 11 bases outside the gene matches. Full variable domain (outside the CDR3, taken from reference TRBV18 and TRBJ2-3): NAGVMQNPRHLVRRRGQEARLRCSPMKGHSHVYWYRQLPEEGLKFMVYLQKENIIDESGMPKERFSAEFPKEGPSILRIQQVVRGDSAAYFCASSRETSGGSSDTQYFGPGTRLTVL.

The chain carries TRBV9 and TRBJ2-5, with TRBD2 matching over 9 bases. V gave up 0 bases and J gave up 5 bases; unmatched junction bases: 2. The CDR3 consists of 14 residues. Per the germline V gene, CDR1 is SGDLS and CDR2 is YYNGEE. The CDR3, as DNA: TGTGCCAGCAGCGTAGCCACTAGCGGGGAGACCCAGTACTTC. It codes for CASSVATSGETQYF.

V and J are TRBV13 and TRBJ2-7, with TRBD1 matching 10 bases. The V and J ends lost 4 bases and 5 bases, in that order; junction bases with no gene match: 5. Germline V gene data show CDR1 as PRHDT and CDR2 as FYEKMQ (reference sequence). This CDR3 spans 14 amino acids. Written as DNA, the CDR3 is TGTGCCAGCAGCTCGGACAGGGGGTTCGACGAGCAGTACTTC. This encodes CASSSDRGFDEQYF.

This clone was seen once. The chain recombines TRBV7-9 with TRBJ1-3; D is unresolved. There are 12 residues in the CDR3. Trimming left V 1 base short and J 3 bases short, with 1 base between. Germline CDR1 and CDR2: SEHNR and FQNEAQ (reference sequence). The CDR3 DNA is TGTGCCAGCAGCTTAGTTGGAAACACCATATATTTT. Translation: CASSLVGNTIYF.

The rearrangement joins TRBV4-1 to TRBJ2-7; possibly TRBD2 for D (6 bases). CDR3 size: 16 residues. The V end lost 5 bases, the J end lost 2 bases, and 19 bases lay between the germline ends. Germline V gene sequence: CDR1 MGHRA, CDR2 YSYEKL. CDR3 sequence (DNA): TGCGCCAGCAGCAACCCGGGGGTTAGCGTGACCTACGAGCAGTACTTC. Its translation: CASSNPGVSVTYEQYF.

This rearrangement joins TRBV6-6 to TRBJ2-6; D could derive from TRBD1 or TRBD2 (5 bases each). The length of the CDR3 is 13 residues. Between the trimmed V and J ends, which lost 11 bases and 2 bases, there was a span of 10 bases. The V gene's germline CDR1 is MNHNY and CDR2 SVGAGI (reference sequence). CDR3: CASLGAGANVLTF. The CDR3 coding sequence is TGTGCCTCCTTGGGGGCTGGGGCCAACGTCCTGACTTTC.